The source of this TCR beta chain is a study of response to subunit inactivated influenza vaccine. MiXCR was run by TCRdb on the RT-PCR reads, yielding one entry per CDR3 protein. The data hold about 780,000 distinct CDR3 sequences, with less than 20% observed a single time. Trimming stripped 6 bases from V and 0 bases from J, with 13 bases between. The CDR3 has 15 amino acids. In germline, CDR1 is SGHAT, CDR2 FQNNGV. This clonotype was seen a few times. Its antigen remains unknown. Study-wide results and limits: The authors suggested that every seasonal influenza vaccination recruits few new T cells.

V usage is TRBV11-2 and J usage is TRBJ2-3, with D perhaps matching TRBD2 (6 bases). This specimen consisted of PBMCs from blood, obtained around 5 days after vaccination. This clonotype originated in a man aged 45 to 65 who received an inactivated influenza vaccine. CDR3 nucleotide sequence: TGTGCCAGCAGGCCCCGCGCGGGAAGCACAGATACGCAGTATTTT. Residues: CASRPRAGSTDTQYF.